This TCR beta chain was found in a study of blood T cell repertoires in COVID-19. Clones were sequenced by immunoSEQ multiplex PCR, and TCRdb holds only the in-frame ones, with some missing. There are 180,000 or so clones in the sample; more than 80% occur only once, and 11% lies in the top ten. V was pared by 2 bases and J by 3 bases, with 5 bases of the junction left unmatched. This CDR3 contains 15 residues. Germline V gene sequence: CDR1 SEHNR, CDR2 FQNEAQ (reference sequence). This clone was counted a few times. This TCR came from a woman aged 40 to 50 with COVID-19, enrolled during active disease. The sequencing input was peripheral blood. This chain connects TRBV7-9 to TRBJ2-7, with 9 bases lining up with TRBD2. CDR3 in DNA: TGTGCCAGCAGCTTATTTGAGCGGGAGGACTACGAGCAGTACTTC. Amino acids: CASSLFEREDYEQYF.